Following are 25 T cell receptor beta chains from one sample sequenced in a study of a mutant IDH1 vaccine in newly diagnosed glioma. Their antigens are not known. Indicated time point: week 35, safety follow-up. Doses consisted of 300 ug of mutant IDH1 20-mer peptide each, paired with topical imiquimod. The repertoire was sequenced with immunoSEQ multiplex PCR; TCRdb's copy has only in-frame clones and lacks some. The top ten clones hold roughly 5.7% of a sample with tens of thousands of clones, 81% of them seen once. The source material was PBMCs, sampled from a glioma patient whose treatment included an IDH1 peptide vaccine. The source is a man aged 35-49 years with glioma.

This chain links TRBV6-5 with TRBJ2-7; TRBD1 matches at 9 bases. The V segment lost 2 bases and the J segment 7 bases; nucleotides outside the gene matches: 6. Germline CDR1 is MNHEY and CDR2 is SVGAGI. CDR3 size: 14 residues. The CDR3 spells CASSYQQGAGEQYF. CDR3 in DNA: TGTGCCAGCAGTTACCAACAGGGGGCAGGGGAGCAGTACTTC.

The chain uses TRBV10-3 and TRBJ2-3, with TRBD2 matching over 9 bases. Germline values: CDR1 ENHRY, CDR2 SYGVKD. V dropped 3 bases and J dropped 6; count of bases not matched to a gene: 13. The CDR3 consists of 17 residues. CDR3 DNA sequence: TGTGCCATCAGTGACGCCCAGCGGGGGGCGGGGTCGGATACGCAGTATTTT. Translating it yields CAISDAQRGAGSDTQYF.

This sequence joins TRBV5-1 and TRBJ2-5, with 9 bases identical to TRBD1. This CDR3 contains 17 residues. From germline, CDR1 is SGHRS and CDR2 YFSETQ. The J segment lost 5 bases and the V segment lost 0 bases, leaving 11 bases of the junction unmatched. CDR3 in amino acids: CASSLDWGQGPTETQYF. In DNA form, the CDR3 reads TGCGCCAGCAGCTTGGATTGGGGACAGGGACCGACGGAGACCCAGTACTTC. Drawing the rest from reference TRBV5-1 and TRBJ2-5, the complete variable domain is KAGVTQTPRYLIKTRGQQVTLSCSPISGHRSVSWYQQTPGQGLQFLFEYFSETQRNKGNFPGRFSGRQFSNSRSEMNVSTLELGDSALYLCASSLDWGQGPTETQYFGPGTRLLVL.

This chain joins TRBV7-8 and TRBJ2-1; 11 bases align to TRBD2. The V gene's germline CDR1 is SGHVS and CDR2 FQNEAQ. This CDR3 comprises 18 residues. J lost 0 bases, V lost 8 bases, and 12 bases had no gene match. This chain's CDR3 is CASGWTSGSTSSYNEQFF. The CDR3 DNA sequence: TGTGCCAGCGGATGGACTAGCGGGTCAACTAGCTCCTACAATGAGCAGTTCTTC.

The chain has TRBV4-3 and TRBJ2-5; D ambiguous. Trimming pared 5 bases from V and 7 bases from J, leaving 17 bases between. CDR1 LGHNA and CDR2 YSLEER come from the germline V gene. The CDR3 runs to 14 residues. This CDR3 reads CASSEPGSGRTQYF. Here the CDR3 DNA reads TGCGCCAGCAGCGAACCGGGCTCCGGTCGGACCCAGTACTTC.

This clone was seen only once. The rearrangement uses TRBV9 and TRBJ2-3; D not certain. V lost 5 bases to trimming and J lost 0 bases, with 16 bases between them. This CDR3 comprises 16 residues. The germline V gene encodes CDR1 SGDLS and CDR2 YYNGEE. The CDR3 loop is CASSPGLKRSTDTQYF. The CDR3 bases are TGTGCCAGCAGTCCCGGGCTAAAAAGAAGCACAGATACGCAGTATTTT.

The chain joins TRBV5-1 to TRBJ2-3, with D perhaps TRBD1 or TRBD2 (5 bases each). Between the trimmed V and J ends, which lost 7 bases and 2 bases, there was a span of 11 bases. Germline assignment: CDR1 SGHRS and CDR2 YFSETQ. The CDR3 is 13 amino acids. CDR3 nucleotide sequence: TGCGCCAGCTACTTGGGGGTCACAGATACGCAGTATTTT. Encoded protein: CASYLGVTDTQYF.

This sequence joins TRBV7-9 and TRBJ2-5; 12 nucleotides match TRBD2. CDR1 is SEHNR and CDR2 is FQNEAQ in the germline V gene (reference sequence). The CDR3 is 17 amino acids. V was pared by 7 bases and J by 5 bases, with 14 bases of the junction left unmatched. In DNA, the CDR3 is TGTGCCAGCAACCAAAATAACCGACTAGCGGGGGTTGAGACCCAGTACTTC. Translated, it gives CASNQNNRLAGVETQYF.

This clone was found a few times. The chain has TRBV12-5 and TRBJ2-7, with D perhaps assigned TRBD1 or TRBD2 (6 bases each). CDR3 length: 11 amino acids. Trimming stripped 2 bases from V and 12 bases from J, with 11 bases between. CDR1 and CDR2 (germline): LGHNT, FRNRAP. CDR3 nucleotide sequence: TGTGCTAGTGGTTTGTGGGGGGCGCCGTACTTC. Residues: CASGLWGAPYF.

The rearrangement uses TRBV6-1 and TRBJ1-2; D gene uncertain. The germline V gene has CDR1 MNHNS and CDR2 SASEGT. The V and J ends lost 8 bases and 7 bases respectively, with 14 bases between them. This CDR3 is 12 amino acids long. The CDR3 sequence is CASLYGVGGYTF. As DNA, the CDR3 is TGTGCCAGCCTCTACGGAGTCGGTGGCTACACCTTC.

This clone ranks as medium-sized. The chain employs TRBV4-2 and TRBJ2-3; 11 nucleotides align to TRBD2. V dropped 1 base and J dropped 0; count of bases not matched to a gene: 9. Germline CDR1 reads LGHNA; CDR2 reads YNFKEQ. CDR3 length: 19 amino acids. The CDR3 nucleotides read TGTGCCAGCAGCCAAGGGGAGGCTAGCGGGAGGTTGAGCACAGATACGCAGTATTTT. Protein sequence: CASSQGEASGRLSTDTQYF.

The chain is built from TRBV4-2 and TRBJ2-7; 7 positions match TRBD1. Trimming took 4 bases from V and 0 from J; bases not matched to a gene: 3. This CDR3 region has 14 residues. The germline gives CDR1 LGHNA, CDR2 YNFKEQ. The CDR3 sequence is CASSPRDSSYEQYF. DNA for the CDR3: TGTGCCAGCAGCCCCCGGGACAGCTCCTACGAGCAGTACTTC.

This clone rates as medium-sized (0.01 to 0.1%). V is TRBV28 and J is TRBJ1-2; D uncertain. This CDR3 comprises 16 residues. V lost 2 bases and J 3 bases, leaving 16 bases between the germline ends. The germline V gene has CDR1 MDHEN and CDR2 SYDVKM. The CDR3 is CASSLPTPRGDYGYTF. The CDR3 DNA follows: TGTGCCAGCAGTTTACCGACCCCACGGGGAGACTATGGCTACACCTTC.

The rearrangement uses TRBV5-4 and TRBJ1-2; D remains unclear. V was trimmed by 4 bases and J by 8 bases, leaving 24 bases between them. Germline V gene sequence: CDR1 SGHNT, CDR2 YYREEE (reference sequence). The CDR3 has 16 amino acids. The CDR3 protein is CASSQDLAATFGGYTF. The CDR3 region has the DNA TGTGCCAGCAGCCAAGACTTGGCAGCGACGTTCGGGGGCTACACCTTC.

V and J are TRBV2 and TRBJ2-5, with TRBD1 matching 9 bases. The DNA matches TRBJ2-7 better at its end, which makes the J call doubtful. The CDR3 consists of 14 residues. Per the germline V gene, CDR1 is SNHLY and CDR2 is FYNNEI. DNA of the CDR3: TGTGCCAGCAGCCCCGGGACAGGGAGGGACGAGCAGTACTTC. This translates into CASSPGTGRDEQYF.

The chain couples TRBV6-5 to TRBJ2-5; TRBD1 matches 12 bases. The CDR3 spans 16 residues. J lost 5 bases, V lost 2 bases, and 6 bases had no gene match. From germline, CDR1 is MNHEY and CDR2 SVGAGI. Here the CDR3 reads CASSYGTGGAWETQYF. The CDR3 region has the DNA TGTGCCAGCAGTTACGGGACAGGGGGCGCTTGGGAGACCCAGTACTTC.

The chain is built from TRBV7-8 and TRBJ1-1, with TRBD1 as a possible D gene (6 bases). CDR1 SGHVS and CDR2 FQNEAQ come from the germline V gene. Trimming pared 5 bases from V and 1 base from J, leaving 11 bases between. This CDR3 contains 14 residues. The chain's CDR3 is CASSTDRPNTEAFF. CDR3 in DNA: TGTGCCAGCAGCACTGACAGGCCGAACACTGAAGCTTTCTTT.

This rearrangement joins TRBV4-2 to TRBJ1-2, with TRBD1 matching over 8 bases. CDR3 length: 19 amino acids. V trimming: 2 bases; J trimming: 1 base; junction bases outside the gene matches: 15. Per the germline V gene, CDR1 is LGHNA and CDR2 is YNFKEQ. The CDR3 is CASSQSAAGTGTFNYGYTF. CDR3 DNA: TGTGCCAGCAGCCAATCCGCTGCGGGGACAGGAACCTTTAACTATGGCTACACCTTC.

This clone was counted between two and nine times. The gene calls are TRBV28 and TRBJ2-1; 12 bases align to TRBD2. Germline lookup yields CDR1 MDHEN and CDR2 SYDVKM. This CDR3 has 14 amino acids. V shed 6 bases and J 4 bases; nucleotides not matched to a gene: 1. The CDR3 is CASSLAGGYNEQFF. CDR3 coding DNA: TGTGCCAGCAGCCTAGCGGGAGGGTACAATGAGCAGTTCTTC.

This clone was picked up one time. The CDR3: CASSLEGPNIQYF. The CDR3 DNA is TGCGCCAGCAGCTTGGAAGGCCCGAACATTCAGTACTTC. The V and J genes are TRBV5-1 and TRBJ2-4; D is ambiguous. The V gene lost 0 bases and the J gene lost 7 bases, with 8 bases spanning the gap. This CDR3 spans 13 amino acids. Germline V gives CDR1 SGHRS, CDR2 YFSETQ.

This clone appeared a few times. The chain links TRBV7-9 to TRBJ2-6, with TRBD1 identical over 10 bases. CDR1 SEHNR and CDR2 FQNEAQ come from the germline V gene (reference sequence). The length of the CDR3 is 17 residues. Unmatched junction bases numbered 11, after V lost 6 bases and J lost 6 bases. The CDR3 here is CASRSRDRGRVANVLTF. CDR3 DNA: TGTGCCAGCAGGTCCAGGGACAGGGGTCGTGTGGCCAACGTCCTGACTTTC.

The chain recombines TRBV4-3 with TRBJ2-1, with 9 bases lining up with TRBD2. The ends lost 4 bases at V and 3 bases at J; junction bases unmatched: 10. CDR1 and CDR2 (germline): LGHNA, YSLEER. This CDR3 is built from 17 residues. In nucleotides, the CDR3 is TGCGCCAGCAGCCCGCCTCCAGCGGGGGGCATCTACAATGAGCAGTTCTTC. Its protein product is CASSPPPAGGIYNEQFF.

The rearrangement joins TRBV7-3 to TRBJ1-1; D remains ambiguous. In germline, CDR1 is SGHTA, CDR2 FQGTGA. Trimming removed 5 bases at V and 11 bases at J, with 21 bases between. The CDR3 is made up of 14 amino acids. The CDR3: CASSPSITELGAFF. The CDR3 DNA reads as TGTGCCAGCAGCCCTAGCATTACTGAACTAGGGGCTTTCTTT. Complete variable domain (other parts from reference TRBV7-3 and TRBJ1-1): GAGVSQTPSNKVTEKGKYVELRCDPISGHTALYWYRQSLGQGPEFLIYFQGTGAADDSGLPNDRFFAVRPEGSVSTLKIQRTERGDSAVYLCASSPSITELGAFFGQGTRLTVV.

This clone showed up just once. The rearrangement links TRBV6-5 to TRBJ2-2; D ambiguous. V lost 3 bases to trimming and J lost 3 bases, with 8 bases between them. Germline lookup yields CDR1 MNHEY and CDR2 SVGAGI. This CDR3 region has 14 residues. The CDR3, as DNA: TGTGCCAGCAGTTATCAGGTCGACACCGGGGAGCTGTTTTTT. Translated: CASSYQVDTGELFF.

The chain is built from TRBV7-6 and TRBJ1-1, with no clear D. V shed 3 bases and J shed 4 bases, with 6 bases lying between them. CDR1 and CDR2 from the germline V gene are SGHVS and FNYEAQ. The CDR3 totals 12 residues. CDR3 amino acids: CASSFPGTEAFF. In DNA, the CDR3 is TGTGCCAGCAGCTTCCCGGGCACTGAAGCTTTCTTT.